This T cell receptor beta chain is from a study of neurological immune-mediated disorders. Points from the study as a whole: When repertoires were grouped phylogenetically, those of 18 of 34 multiple sclerosis patients fell into one related-CDR3 cluster, a possible signature.

Trimming stripped 4 bases from V and 3 bases from J, with 9 bases between. The CDR3 is 13 residues long. Per germline, CDR1 LNHNV and CDR2 YYDKDF (reference sequence). This clonotype was counted many times. Its antigen is as yet unknown. Every sequencing run drew on 15-18 subjects and yielded over 160 million TCR-beta sequences. Via MiXCR, TCRdb re-called the 5' RACE reads, giving one row per CDR3 protein. The sample contains some 95,000 distinct CDR3 sequences, roughly 4% of which appear only once. The chain joins TRBV15 to TRBJ1-2; TRBD1 might be the D (6 bases). This TCR derives from a young woman with multiple sclerosis. Sequencing used PBMCs. The CDR3 region is CATSTGAHYGYTF. The DNA for the CDR3 is TGTGCCACCAGCACAGGGGCCCACTATGGCTACACCTTC. The full variable domain, with the rest looked up from reference TRBV15 and TRBJ1-2, is DAMVIQNPRYQVTQFGKPVTLSCSQTLNHNVMYWYQQKSSQAPKLLFHYYDKDFNNEADTPDNFQSRRPNTSFCFLDIRSPGLGDTAMYLCATSTGAHYGYTFGSGTRLTVV.